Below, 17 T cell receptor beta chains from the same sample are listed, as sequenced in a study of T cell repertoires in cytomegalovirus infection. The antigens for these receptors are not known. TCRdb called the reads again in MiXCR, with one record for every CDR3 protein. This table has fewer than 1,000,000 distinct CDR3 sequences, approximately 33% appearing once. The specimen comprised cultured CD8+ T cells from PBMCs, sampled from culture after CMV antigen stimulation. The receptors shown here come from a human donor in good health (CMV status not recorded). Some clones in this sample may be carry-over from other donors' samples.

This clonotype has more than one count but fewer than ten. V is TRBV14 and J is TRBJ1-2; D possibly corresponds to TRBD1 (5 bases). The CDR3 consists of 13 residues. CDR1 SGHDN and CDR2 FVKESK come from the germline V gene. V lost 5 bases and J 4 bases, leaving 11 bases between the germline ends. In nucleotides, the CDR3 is TGTGCCAGCAGCAACACGACAGCCTATGGCTACACCTTC. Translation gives CASSNTTAYGYTF.

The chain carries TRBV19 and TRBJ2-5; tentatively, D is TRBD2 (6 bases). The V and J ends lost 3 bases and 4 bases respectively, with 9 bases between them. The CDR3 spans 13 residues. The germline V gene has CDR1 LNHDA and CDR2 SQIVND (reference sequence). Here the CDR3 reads CASSMVGGETQYF. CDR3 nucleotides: TGTGCCAGTAGTATGGTGGGGGGAGAGACCCAGTACTTC. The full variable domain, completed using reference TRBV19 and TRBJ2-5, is DGGITQSPKYLFRKEGQNVTLSCEQNLNHDAMYWYRQDPGQGLRLIYYSQIVNDFQKGDIAEGYSVSREKKESFPLTVTSAQKNPTAFYLCASSMVGGETQYFGPGTRLLVL.

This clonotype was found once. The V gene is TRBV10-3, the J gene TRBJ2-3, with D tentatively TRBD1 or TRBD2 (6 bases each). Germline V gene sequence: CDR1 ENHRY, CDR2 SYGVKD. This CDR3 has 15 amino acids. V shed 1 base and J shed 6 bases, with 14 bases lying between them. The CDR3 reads CAISEFGGPRDTQYF. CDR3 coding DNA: TGTGCCATCAGTGAGTTCGGGGGCCCCCGGGATACGCAGTATTTT.

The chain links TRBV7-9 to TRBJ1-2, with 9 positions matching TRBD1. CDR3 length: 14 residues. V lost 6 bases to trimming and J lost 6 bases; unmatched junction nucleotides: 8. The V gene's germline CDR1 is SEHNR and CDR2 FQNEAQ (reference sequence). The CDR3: CASRGTGRSDGYTF. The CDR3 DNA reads TGTGCCAGCAGGGGGACAGGGAGGTCGGATGGCTACACCTTC.

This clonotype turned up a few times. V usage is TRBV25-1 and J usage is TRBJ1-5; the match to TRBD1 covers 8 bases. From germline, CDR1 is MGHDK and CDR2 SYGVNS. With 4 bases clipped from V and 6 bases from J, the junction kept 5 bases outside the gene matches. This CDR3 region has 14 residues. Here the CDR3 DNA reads TGTGCCAGCAGTGGACAGGGGAACGGTCAGCCCCAGCATTTT. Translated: CASSGQGNGQPQHF. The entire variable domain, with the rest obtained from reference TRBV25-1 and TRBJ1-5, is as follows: EADIYQTPRYLVIGTGKKITLECSQTMGHDKMYWYQQDPGMELHLIHYSYGVNSTEKGDLSSESTVSRIRTEHFPLTLESARPSHTSQYLCASSGQGNGQPQHFGDGTRLSIL.

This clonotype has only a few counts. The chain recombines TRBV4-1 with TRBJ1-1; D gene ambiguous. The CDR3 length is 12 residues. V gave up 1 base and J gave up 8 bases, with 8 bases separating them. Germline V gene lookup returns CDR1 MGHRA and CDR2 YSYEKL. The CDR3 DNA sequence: TGCGCCAGCAGCCAAGGAGGAGAGGAAGCTTTCTTT. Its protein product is CASSQGGEEAFF.

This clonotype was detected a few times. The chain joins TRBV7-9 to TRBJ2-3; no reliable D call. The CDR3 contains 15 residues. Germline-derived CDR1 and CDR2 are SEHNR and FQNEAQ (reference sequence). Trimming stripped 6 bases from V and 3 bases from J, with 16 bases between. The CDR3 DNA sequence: TGTGCCAGCAGTGCCAGCTGGGCGAGTACAGATACGCAGTATTTT. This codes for CASSASWASTDTQYF.

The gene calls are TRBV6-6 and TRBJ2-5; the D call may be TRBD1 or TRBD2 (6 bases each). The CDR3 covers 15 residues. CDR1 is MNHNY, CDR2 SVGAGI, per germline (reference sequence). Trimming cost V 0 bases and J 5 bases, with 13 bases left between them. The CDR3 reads CASSYSIGGRETQYF. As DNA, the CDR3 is TGTGCCAGCAGTTACTCGATCGGGGGCCGGGAGACCCAGTACTTC.

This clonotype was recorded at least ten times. The CDR3 DNA reads TGCGCCAGCAGCTGGTACTACAGGAGCTCCTACAATGAGCAGTTCTTC. Its translation is CASSWYYRSSYNEQFF. The chain links TRBV5-1 to TRBJ2-1; possibly TRBD1 for D (5 bases). The CDR3 sequence is 16 residues long. Between the trimmed V and J ends, which lost 3 bases and 0 bases, there was a span of 13 bases. The V gene's germline CDR1 is SGHRS and CDR2 YFSETQ.

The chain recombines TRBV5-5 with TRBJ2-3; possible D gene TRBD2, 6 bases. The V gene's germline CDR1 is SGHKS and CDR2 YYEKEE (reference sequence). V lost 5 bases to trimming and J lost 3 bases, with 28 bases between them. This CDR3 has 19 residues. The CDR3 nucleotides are TGTGCCAGCAGTTCTCGGGACTTTTTGGGGAAGTCCACTACAGATACGCAGTATTTT. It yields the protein CASSSRDFLGKSTTDTQYF.

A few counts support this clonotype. CDR3 loop: CASSLEVGLNTEAFF. The CDR3 region has the DNA TGCGCCAGCAGCTTGGAGGTCGGCCTGAACACTGAAGCTTTCTTT. This chain connects TRBV5-1 to TRBJ1-1; no definite D call. V was cut by 0 bases and J by 0 bases, with 9 bases left in between. Germline V lookup: CDR1 SGHRS, CDR2 YFSETQ. The CDR3 runs to 15 residues. Full variable domain (missing parts from reference TRBV5-1 and TRBJ1-1): KAGVTQTPRYLIKTRGQQVTLSCSPISGHRSVSWYQQTPGQGLQFLFEYFSETQRNKGNFPGRFSGRQFSNSRSEMNVSTLELGDSALYLCASSLEVGLNTEAFFGQGTRLTVV.

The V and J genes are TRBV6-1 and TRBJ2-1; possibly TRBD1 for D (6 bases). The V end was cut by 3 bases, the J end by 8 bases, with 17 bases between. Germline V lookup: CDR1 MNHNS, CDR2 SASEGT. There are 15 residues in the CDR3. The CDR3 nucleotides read TGTGCCAGCAGTGATTGGACAGCCACTTTCGATGAGCAGTTCTTC. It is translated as CASSDWTATFDEQFF.

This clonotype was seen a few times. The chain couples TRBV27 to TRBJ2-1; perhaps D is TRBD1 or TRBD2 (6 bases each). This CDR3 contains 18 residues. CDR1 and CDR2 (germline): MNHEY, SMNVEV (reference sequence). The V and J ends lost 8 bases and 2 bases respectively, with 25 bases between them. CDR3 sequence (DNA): TGTGCCAGCTGTTGTTACCCGGGGGCCACGATACCCTACAATGAGCAGTTCTTC. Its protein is CASCCYPGATIPYNEQFF.

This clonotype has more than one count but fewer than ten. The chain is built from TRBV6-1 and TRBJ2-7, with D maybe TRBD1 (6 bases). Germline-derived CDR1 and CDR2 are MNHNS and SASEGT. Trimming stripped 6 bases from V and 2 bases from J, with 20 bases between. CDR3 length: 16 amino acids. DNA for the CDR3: TGTGCCAGCAGATCCTCTCTAGCAGGGGCAACCTACGAGCAGTACTTC. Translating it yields CASRSSLAGATYEQYF.

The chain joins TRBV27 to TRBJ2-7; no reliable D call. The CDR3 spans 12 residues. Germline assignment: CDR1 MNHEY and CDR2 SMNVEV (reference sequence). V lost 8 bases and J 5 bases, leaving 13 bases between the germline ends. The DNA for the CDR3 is TGTGCCAGCGGGCTAAGACGGGACGAGCAGTACTTC. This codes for CASGLRRDEQYF.

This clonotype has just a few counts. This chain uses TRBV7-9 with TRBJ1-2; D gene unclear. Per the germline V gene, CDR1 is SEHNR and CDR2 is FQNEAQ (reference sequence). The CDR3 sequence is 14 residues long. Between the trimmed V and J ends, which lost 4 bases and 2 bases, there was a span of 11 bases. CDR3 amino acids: CASSSLDRNYGYTF. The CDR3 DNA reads TGTGCCAGCAGCTCCCTTGATCGGAACTATGGCTACACCTTC.

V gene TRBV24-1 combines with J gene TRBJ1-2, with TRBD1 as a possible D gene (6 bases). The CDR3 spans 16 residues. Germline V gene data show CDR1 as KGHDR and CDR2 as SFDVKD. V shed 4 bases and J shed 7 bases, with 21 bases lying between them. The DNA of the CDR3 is TGTGCCACCAGTGACCGAAACAGACAGGATACCTTTGGCTACACCTTC. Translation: CATSDRNRQDTFGYTF.